This entry lists 26 T cell receptor beta chains sequenced from one sample in a study of shared clonotypes between healthy human individuals (dated by TCRdb to the early 2020s). Receptor amplification or capture employed the immunoSEQ multiplex PCR assay. The table was pulled from immuneACCESS by TCRdb, which kept in-frame rearrangements only. Such tables lose some clones; where checked, under half of the loss comes from unresolved V genes, and the rest has no known cause. The sample records some 2.1 million clones, around 95% of which are singletons. The top ten constitute around 0.13% of the sample. Sequenced: naive CD4+ T cells sorted from blood. The sample's cell subset or site, from its label and the paper: CD45RA+ positively selected. The receptor set was obtained from a man aged 18 to 30 in good health.

The chain has TRBV9 and TRBJ2-3, with 12 bases identical to TRBD2. With V trimmed by 4 bases and J by 5 bases, 8 bases remained unmatched. Germline assignment: CDR1 SGDLS and CDR2 YYNGEE. The CDR3 is 16 residues long. CDR3 protein: CASSFRSGLAGDTQYF. As DNA, the CDR3 is TGTGCCAGCAGCTTTCGGTCGGGACTAGCGGGAGATACGCAGTATTTT.

The chain links TRBV6-1 to TRBJ1-3; 9 positions match TRBD1. With 9 bases clipped from V and 8 bases from J, the junction kept 5 bases outside the gene matches. This CDR3 has 12 amino acids. CDR1 MNHNS and CDR2 SASEGT come from the germline V gene. Written as DNA, the CDR3 is TGTGCCAGTCGGGGACAGGGTTACACCATATATTTT. It codes for CASRGQGYTIYF.

The chain has TRBV19 and TRBJ1-6; D may be TRBD1 (6 bases). Germline V gene sequence: CDR1 LNHDA, CDR2 SQIVND (reference sequence). Between the trimmed V and J ends, which lost 3 bases and 6 bases, there was a span of 12 bases. The CDR3 loop spans 15 amino acids. CDR3 loop: CASSINGQFNSPLHF. Written as DNA, the CDR3 is TGTGCCAGTAGTATCAACGGACAGTTTAATTCACCCCTCCACTTT.

The chain joins TRBV30 to TRBJ2-3, with 8 bases fitting TRBD1. Looked up from germline, CDR1 is GTSNPN and CDR2 is SVGIG (reference sequence). Trimming took 7 bases from V and 0 from J; bases not matched to a gene: 6. The CDR3 is 14 residues long. CDR3 region: CAYRTGISTDTQYF. CDR3 in DNA: TGTGCCTATCGGACAGGGATCAGCACAGATACGCAGTATTTT.

This clone turned up a few times. The rearrangement uses TRBV7-9 and TRBJ1-4; a weak D match, TRBD1 (5 bases). Germline V gene sequence: CDR1 SEHNR, CDR2 FQNEAQ (reference sequence). Trimming removed 5 bases at V and 2 bases at J, with 12 bases between. This CDR3 spans 15 amino acids. The CDR3 DNA reads as TGTGCCAGCAGCCGGGTGACAGTCACTAATGAAAAACTGTTTTTT. Translating gives CASSRVTVTNEKLFF.

The CDR3 region has the DNA TGCGCCAGCAGCCCCGGGACAGGGGGATTTCAGCCCCAGCATTTT. It codes for CASSPGTGGFQPQHF. The chain combines TRBV5-1 with TRBJ1-5, with 11 positions matching TRBD1. Germline assignment: CDR1 SGHRS and CDR2 YFSETQ. This CDR3 is 15 amino acids long. V dropped 4 bases and J dropped 6; count of bases not matched to a gene: 6.

V and J are TRBV2 and TRBJ2-1, with unresolved D. The CDR3 runs to 11 residues. With 6 bases removed from V and 8 bases from J, the gap between germline ends came to 8 bases. The germline V gene encodes CDR1 SNHLY and CDR2 FYNNEI. In DNA form, the CDR3 reads TGTGCCAGCAGACTCATTGATGAGCAGTTCTTC. Amino acids: CASRLIDEQFF.

The chain recombines TRBV12-2 with TRBJ1-2. TRBV12-2 is a pseudogene locus. This CDR3 comprises 11 residues. CDR3: CASRSGYGYTF. The CDR3 coding sequence is TGTGCAAGTCGCTCTGGCTATGGCTACACCTTC.

This clone was seen just once. The V and J genes are TRBV9 and TRBJ2-5; D could derive from TRBD1 or TRBD2 (5 bases each). V lost 4 bases and J 3 bases, leaving 22 bases between the germline ends. Germline V gives CDR1 SGDLS, CDR2 YYNGEE. This CDR3 spans 17 amino acids. The CDR3 nucleotides read TGTGCCAGCAGCCCCGGGGTCGTAGCCCTGGGGGAAGAGACCCAGTACTTC. This gives the protein CASSPGVVALGEETQYF.

Only one count was recorded for this clone. This sequence joins TRBV5-4 and TRBJ2-1, with TRBD2 identical over 13 bases. CDR1 and CDR2 (germline): SGHNT, YYREEE (reference sequence). Trimming took 4 bases from V and 7 from J; bases not matched to a gene: 5. The CDR3 length is 15 residues. CDR3 sequence reads: CASSRTSGSRNEQFF. Written as DNA, the CDR3 is TGTGCCAGCAGCCGGACTAGCGGGAGTCGTAATGAGCAGTTCTTC.

The rearrangement links TRBV5-1 to TRBJ1-4; TRBD1 matches 11 bases. CDR1 and CDR2 from the germline V gene are SGHRS and YFSETQ. Germline trimming cut 3 bases from V and 10 bases from J; bases unmatched to any gene: 11. The CDR3 spans 16 residues. The CDR3 coding sequence is TGCGCCAGCAGCTCCACTACGGACAGGGGGCTAGGAAAACTGTTTTTT. It translates to CASSSTTDRGLGKLFF. Filled out from reference TRBV5-1 and TRBJ1-4, the complete variable domain reads KAGVTQTPRYLIKTRGQQVTLSCSPISGHRSVSWYQQTPGQGLQFLFEYFSETQRNKGNFPGRFSGRQFSNSRSEMNVSTLELGDSALYLCASSSTTDRGLGKLFFGSGTQLSVL.

This chain uses TRBV4-1 with TRBJ1-6; possibly TRBD1 for D (5 bases). The CDR3 loop spans 18 amino acids. Trimming cost V 0 bases and J 2 bases, with 14 bases left between them. Germline V gives CDR1 MGHRA, CDR2 YSYEKL. CDR3 in DNA: TGCGCCAGCAGCCAAGATGGTGGGGGAGCCCCCTATAATTCACCCCTCCACTTT. This sequence encodes CASSQDGGGAPYNSPLHF.

The V call is TRBV6-6, the J call TRBJ2-6; D remains ambiguous. This CDR3 has 14 residues. Trimming took 6 bases from V and 1 from J, leaving 7 bases between them. Germline V gene sequence: CDR1 MNHNY, CDR2 SVGAGI (reference sequence). The CDR3 is CASRQLSGANVLTF. CDR3 coding DNA: TGTGCCAGCAGGCAACTTTCTGGGGCCAACGTCCTGACTTTC.

Worth noting for this clone: At the DNA level, this CDR3 is encoded by other sequences in the same sample as well. The rearrangement links TRBV4-2 to TRBJ2-1; 10 nucleotides match TRBD2. CDR3 size: 15 residues. The ends lost 1 base at V and 5 bases at J; junction bases unmatched: 2. The V gene's germline CDR1 is LGHNA and CDR2 YNFKEQ. The CDR3 here is CASSQGTSGNNEQFF. The CDR3 DNA sequence: TGTGCCAGCAGCCAAGGGACTAGCGGCAACAATGAGCAGTTCTTC.

The rearrangement links TRBV5-4 to TRBJ2-2; D might be TRBD2 (6 bases). This CDR3 has 15 amino acids. Looked up from germline, CDR1 is SGHNT and CDR2 is YYREEE (reference sequence). Deletions cut 2 bases from V and 6 bases from J, with 14 bases between. The CDR3, as DNA: TGTGCCAGCAGCTTCCGGGACTCCCTCGCCGGGGAGCTGTTTTTT. Protein product: CASSFRDSLAGELFF.

Of note for this clone: A read error is possible here, since a much larger clone lies one base away. In the same sample, other DNA sequences code for this CDR3. The CDR3 protein is CASSSTTGPYEQYF. CDR3 coding DNA: TGTGCCAGCAGCTCAACGACAGGTCCTTACGAGCAGTACTTC. The J gene is TRBJ2-7, the V gene TRBV11-2, with D possibly TRBD1 on 6 matching bases. Germline V gene sequence: CDR1 SGHAT, CDR2 FQNNGV. The CDR3 is 14 amino acids. Trimming took off 4 bases at V and 4 bases at J, with 14 bases between the two ends.

The chain carries TRBV2 and TRBJ1-4, with D uncertain. Looked up from germline, CDR1 is SNHLY and CDR2 is FYNNEI. The CDR3 extends over 13 amino acids. Trimming shortened V by 3 bases and J by 8 bases, and 10 bases separated the two germline ends. CDR3 protein: CASSELREEKLFF. DNA of the CDR3: TGTGCCAGCAGTGAGTTAAGGGAGGAAAAACTGTTTTTT.

This sequence joins TRBV9 and TRBJ2-3, with D possibly TRBD2 on 5 matching bases. Germline V gene lookup returns CDR1 SGDLS and CDR2 YYNGEE. This CDR3 is 18 amino acids long. V gave up 4 bases and J gave up 0 bases, with 21 bases separating them. The CDR3 spells CASSPRTLLSSSTDTQYF. In DNA form, the CDR3 reads TGTGCCAGCAGCCCACGGACTCTGCTCTCTTCGAGCACAGATACGCAGTATTTT. Together with reference TRBV9 and TRBJ2-3, the CDR3 gives the full variable domain: DSGVTQTPKHLITATGQRVTLRCSPRSGDLSVYWYQQSLDQGLQFLIQYYNGEERAKGNILERFSAQQFPDLHSELNLSSLELGDSALYFCASSPRTLLSSSTDTQYFGPGTRLTVL.

The table lists this clone with a count of one. J is TRBJ1-2 and V is TRBV20-1; D gene uncertain. From germline, CDR1 is DFQATT and CDR2 SNEGSKA (reference sequence). V lost 6 bases to trimming and J lost 7 bases, with 9 bases between them. This CDR3 has 10 residues. In DNA form, the CDR3 reads TGCAGTGCGATTGAGGCTGGCTACACCTTC. Its protein product is CSAIEAGYTF.

This chain joins TRBV19 and TRBJ2-7; maybe TRBD1 (5 bases). V shed 2 bases and J shed 4 bases, with 9 bases lying between them. The CDR3 is 13 amino acids. The germline V gene encodes CDR1 LNHDA and CDR2 SQIVND (reference sequence). The CDR3 is CASSISTGYEQYF. In DNA, the CDR3 is TGTGCCAGTAGTATAAGTACAGGTTACGAGCAGTACTTC.

The chain uses TRBV6-6 and TRBJ2-7; TRBD2 might be the D (5 bases). Germline lookup yields CDR1 MNHNY and CDR2 SVGAGI (reference sequence). There are 14 residues in the CDR3. The V end lost 2 bases, the J end lost 3 bases, and 11 bases lay between the germline ends. In nucleotides, the CDR3 is TGTGCCAGCAGTTACGAGGGTTCACTCTACGAGCAGTACTTC. This sequence encodes CASSYEGSLYEQYF.

A few counts support this clone. CDR3 loop: CASSLRGGRETQYF. CDR3 in DNA: TGTGCCAGCAGTTTGCGGGGGGGGAGAGAGACCCAGTACTTC. The chain carries TRBV28 and TRBJ2-5; 9 bases agree with TRBD2. J lost 4 bases, V lost 3 bases, and 3 bases had no gene match. The CDR3 runs 14 residues. Germline CDR1 and CDR2: MDHEN and SYDVKM.

The chain uses TRBV6-5 and TRBJ1-3; TRBD1 matches at 7 bases. The CDR3 totals 15 residues. Germline CDR1 is MNHEY and CDR2 is SVGAGI. V shed 9 bases and J 8 bases; nucleotides not matched to a gene: 16. The CDR3 bases are TGTGCCAGTCAATACAGGGGTGTATTCGGAGACACCATATATTTT. This sequence encodes CASQYRGVFGDTIYF.

The chain's CDR3 is CAVAPRQGFNEQFF. The CDR3 bases are TGTGCCGTTGCCCCGAGACAGGGTTTCAATGAGCAGTTCTTC. V gene TRBV30 combines with J gene TRBJ2-1, with 7 positions matching TRBD1. The CDR3 has 14 residues. The germline V gene encodes CDR1 GTSNPN and CDR2 SVGIG (reference sequence). V lost 8 bases and J lost 6; bases outside the gene matches: 13.

The chain combines TRBV4-3 with TRBJ2-3, with D uncertain. Per the germline V gene, CDR1 is LGHNA and CDR2 is YSLEER. Trimming cost V 0 bases and J 6 bases, with 10 bases left between them. The CDR3 consists of 14 residues. The CDR3 sequence is CASSQEGSPDTQYF. The DNA for the CDR3 is TGCGCCAGCAGCCAAGAAGGGTCCCCTGATACGCAGTATTTT.

The chain has TRBV30 and TRBJ2-7; D gene uncertain. The V gene lost 2 bases and the J gene lost 7 bases, with 15 bases spanning the gap. The CDR3 runs 13 residues. Germline CDR1 reads GTSNPN; CDR2 reads SVGIG (reference sequence). This CDR3 is CAWSSGLLREQYF. The CDR3 nucleotides are TGTGCCTGGAGTTCCGGATTGCTACGGGAGCAGTACTTC.